This entry features one T cell receptor (beta chain) sequence. The target antigen is unknown. Other nucleotide sequences in the sample specify the same CDR3. TCRdb's copy holds only in-frame clones and misses some; the assay was immunoSEQ multiplex PCR. The repertoire has over a million clones, roughly 97% of them found once; the top ten carry over 1%. This record comes from a study of shared clonotypes between healthy human individuals. Points from the study as a whole: Clonotypes shared by all four sorted-subset donors had higher generation probabilities than non-shared clonotypes.

Sequenced material: naive CD4+ T cells sorted from blood. The subset denotes: CD45RA+ positively selected. The receptor was derived from a man in his thirties or forties in good health.

The CDR3 DNA reads as TGTGCCAGCAGCGTAGACCTAGCGGGAGGGCCAGTCGGGGAGCTGTTTTTT. This encodes CASSVDLAGGPVGELFF. This sequence joins TRBV9 and TRBJ2-2; TRBD2 matches 12 bases. After removal of 0 bases from V and 7 bases from J, the junction contained 7 bases not matched to a gene. The CDR3 runs to 17 residues. Germline V lookup: CDR1 SGDLS, CDR2 YYNGEE.